This TCR beta chain was sequenced for a study of T cell responses to AZD1222 COVID-19 vaccine. Profiled with immunoSEQ multiplex PCR; TCRdb holds only in-frame clones, not every one. Among about 140,000 clones listed, more than 70% were seen once. The germline gives CDR1 MNHEY, CDR2 SVGEGT. The CDR3 is 17 residues long. Unmatched junction bases numbered 12, after V lost 6 bases and J lost 5 bases. The chain uses TRBV6-2 or TRBV6-3 and TRBJ2-1, with TRBD2 matching 11 bases. The receptor comes from an adult who received the AZD1222 COVID-19 vaccine. The material sequenced was peripheral blood, taken 28 days after the second AZD1222 dose. CDR3 residues: CASSPRLAGNEDNEQFF. CDR3 nucleotides: TGTGCCAGCAGCCCTAGACTAGCGGGAAACGAGGACAATGAGCAGTTCTTC.